This T cell receptor beta chain stems from a study of blood T cell repertoires in COVID-19. Study information: Sample material is recorded as cDNA or gDNA derived from T cells, B-cell-depleted T cells, or PBMCs.

This clone was detected only a few times. V was cut by 6 bases and J by 7 bases, with 13 bases left in between. The CDR3 length is 13 residues. Germline CDR1 reads MNHEY; CDR2 reads SVGAGI. Using immunoSEQ multiplex PCR, the repertoire was profiled, and TCRdb retains in-frame clones only, with some absent. The data contain roughly 570,000 clones, about 88% of them seen just once; the ten biggest clones take up 7.8%. Sequencing was done on a sample of peripheral blood. This rearrangement joins TRBV6-5 to TRBJ2-1; D might be TRBD1 (6 bases). The sequence came from a woman aged 50 to 60 with COVID-19, enrolled during active disease. In DNA, the CDR3 is TGTGCCAGCAGGCGCTCCACAGGGAATGAGCAGTTCTTC. This gives the protein CASRRSTGNEQFF.